Below are 20 T cell receptor beta chains sequenced from a single sample in a study of cytotoxic CD8 clonotypes in ibrutinib-treated CLL. Produced via immunoSEQ multiplex PCR; TCRdb's table is partial and in-frame only. The sample lists about 97,000 clones; approximately 82% were seen once. The source material was PBMCs, sampled after 12 months of ibrutinib treatment. These receptors were collected from a human donor with chronic lymphocytic leukemia.

The chain joins TRBV11-3 to TRBJ2-7, with 8 bases matching TRBD1. Trimming took 4 bases from V and 7 from J; bases not matched to a gene: 12. CDR3 size: 15 residues. Germline-derived CDR1 and CDR2 are SGHNT and YENEEA. Here the CDR3 reads CASSYDQGAGWEQYF. CDR3 bases: TGTGCCAGCAGCTATGACCAGGGGGCAGGATGGGAGCAGTACTTC. The full variable domain, with the rest looked up from reference TRBV11-3 and TRBJ2-7, is EAGVVQSPRYKIIEKKQPVAFWCNPISGHNTLYWYLQNLGQGPELLIRYENEEAVDDSQLPKDRFSAERLKGVDSTLKIQPAELGDSAVYLCASSYDQGAGWEQYFGPGTRLTVT.

This clone was counted a few times. The chain joins TRBV9 to TRBJ2-1; D remains ambiguous. The germline V and J ends were trimmed by 6 bases and 4 bases, with 20 bases remaining between them. CDR3 length: 16 residues. CDR1 is SGDLS, CDR2 YYNGEE, per germline. The CDR3 is CASTPKFTSWYNEQFF. The CDR3 DNA reads as TGTGCCAGCACCCCTAAGTTTACCAGTTGGTACAATGAGCAGTTCTTC.

The V gene is TRBV6-6, the J gene TRBJ2-5; 7 positions match TRBD2. Germline CDR1 MNHNY, CDR2 SVGAGI (reference sequence). This CDR3 comprises 13 residues. The V gene end was trimmed by 2 bases and the J gene end by 4 bases; junction bases not matched to a gene: 1. CDR3: CASSYREGETQYF. CDR3 coding DNA: TGTGCCAGCAGTTACAGGGAGGGAGAGACCCAGTACTTC.

CDR3 nucleotides: TGTGCCAGCAGTGAGGGACAGAGGAACACTGAAGCTTTCTTT. Protein product: CASSEGQRNTEAFF. This sequence joins TRBV6-1 and TRBJ1-1; 7 bases map to TRBD1. The germline V gene encodes CDR1 MNHNS and CDR2 SASEGT. The length of the CDR3 is 14 residues. After removal of 3 bases from V and 1 base from J, the junction contained 2 bases not matched to a gene.

The chain employs TRBV6-1 and TRBJ2-2; D is undetermined. V was pared by 2 bases and J by 3 bases, with 13 bases between. This CDR3 has 16 residues. Germline V gene sequence: CDR1 MNHNS, CDR2 SASEGT. CDR3 region: CASSESGNYHTGELFF. The DNA for the CDR3 is TGTGCCAGCAGTGAAAGTGGGAATTATCACACCGGGGAGCTGTTTTTT.

The chain employs TRBV29-1 and TRBJ2-5; the match to TRBD2 covers 11 bases. There are 15 residues in the CDR3. Germline V gives CDR1 SQVTM, CDR2 ANQGSEA. V lost 8 bases and J lost 4; bases outside the gene matches: 12. For the CDR3, the DNA is TGCAGCCCCAGACTAGCGGGGAACCTAGTAGAGACCCAGTACTTC. Translating it yields CSPRLAGNLVETQYF.

J is TRBJ1-6 and V is TRBV5-1; no definite D call. The CDR3 extends over 15 amino acids. The V gene's germline CDR1 is SGHRS and CDR2 YFSETQ. Trimming removed 0 bases from V and 7 bases from J, with 11 bases in between. In nucleotides, the CDR3 is TGCGCCAGCAGCTTGGAGAGAGGCTCAAATTCACCCCTCCACTTT. This sequence encodes CASSLERGSNSPLHF. Full variable domain (remainder filled in from reference TRBV5-1 and TRBJ1-6): KAGVTQTPRYLIKTRGQQVTLSCSPISGHRSVSWYQQTPGQGLQFLFEYFSETQRNKGNFPGRFSGRQFSNSRSEMNVSTLELGDSALYLCASSLERGSNSPLHFGNGTRLTVT.

This chain joins TRBV4-2 and TRBJ1-4; TRBD1 matches at 8 bases. The germline gives CDR1 LGHNA, CDR2 YNFKEQ. The V segment lost 1 base and the J segment 8 bases; nucleotides outside the gene matches: 3. This CDR3 has 14 residues. The CDR3 DNA is TGTGCCAGCAGCCAAGGAGACAGGGGAGAAAAACTGTTTTTT. It is translated as CASSQGDRGEKLFF.

This clone has ten or more counts. The chain recombines TRBV9 with TRBJ2-3; D is possibly TRBD2 (6 bases). Germline CDR1 and CDR2: SGDLS and YYNGEE. Trimming pared 3 bases from V and 6 bases from J, leaving 14 bases between. This CDR3 has 14 amino acids. In nucleotides, the CDR3 is TGTGCCAGCAGCGAGGGGACTCCGTGGGATACGCAGTATTTT. Translating it yields CASSEGTPWDTQYF.

The CDR3 loop is CASSFGTVYQETQYF. In DNA form, the CDR3 reads TGTGCCAGCAGTTTTGGGACTGTGTACCAAGAGACCCAGTACTTC. The rearrangement uses TRBV27 and TRBJ2-5; possibly TRBD2 for D (6 bases). Trimming took 3 bases from V and 0 from J, leaving 11 bases between them. This CDR3 is 15 amino acids long. Germline values: CDR1 MNHEY, CDR2 SMNVEV (reference sequence).

This chain uses TRBV2 with TRBJ1-2, with 9 bases fitting TRBD1. Germline CDR1 and CDR2: SNHLY and FYNNEI. After removal of 6 bases from V and 8 bases from J, the junction contained 10 bases not matched to a gene. CDR3 size: 14 residues. The CDR3 loop reads CASRPGTGMSGYTF. CDR3 nucleotide sequence: TGTGCCAGCAGGCCCGGGACAGGGATGAGCGGCTACACCTTC. Drawing the rest from reference TRBV2 and TRBJ1-2, the complete variable domain is EPEVTQTPSHQVTQMGQEVILRCVPISNHLYFYWYRQILGQKVEFLVSFYNNEISEKSEIFDDQFSVERPDGSNFTLKIRSTKLEDSAMYFCASRPGTGMSGYTFGSGTRLTVV.

This rearrangement joins TRBV28 to TRBJ1-2; D unresolved. Germline values: CDR1 MDHEN, CDR2 SYDVKM. This CDR3 is built from 14 residues. The germline V and J ends were trimmed by 7 bases and 3 bases, with 15 bases remaining between them. The CDR3 nucleotides read TGTGCCAGCACCCCACCGGGAGGGTACTATGGCTACACCTTC. Its protein is CASTPPGGYYGYTF.

This clone turned up a few times. This chain uses TRBV7-3 with TRBJ2-5; 9 bases align to TRBD1. CDR1 is SGHTA and CDR2 is FQGTGA in the germline V gene. The V gene end was trimmed by 5 bases and the J gene end by 1 base; junction bases not matched to a gene: 5. The CDR3 consists of 15 residues. As DNA, the CDR3 is TGTGCCAGCAGCATAGGGACAGGGACCCAAGAGACCCAGTACTTC. It is translated as CASSIGTGTQETQYF.

The chain combines TRBV28 with TRBJ1-1, with D perhaps TRBD1 (5 bases). V was trimmed by 2 bases and J by 0 bases, leaving 10 bases between them. The CDR3 contains 15 residues. Germline V CDR1 and CDR2: MDHEN, SYDVKM. CDR3 residues: CASSLGGGLNTEAFF. The CDR3 DNA reads as TGTGCCAGCAGTTTAGGTGGGGGTTTGAACACTGAAGCTTTCTTT.

J is TRBJ1-1 and V is TRBV28; a possible D gene is TRBD1 (5 bases). Trimming removed 3 bases at V and 1 base at J, with 9 bases between. The CDR3 is 14 residues long. Germline CDR1 reads MDHEN; CDR2 reads SYDVKM. The CDR3 loop reads CASSFQGANTEAFF. CDR3 bases: TGTGCCAGCAGTTTTCAAGGGGCGAACACTGAAGCTTTCTTT.

The genes are TRBV6-1 and TRBJ1-5; D is ambiguous. Germline V gene sequence: CDR1 MNHNS, CDR2 SASEGT. Trimming took off 6 bases at V and 0 bases at J, with 3 bases between the two ends. This CDR3 is 12 amino acids long. DNA for the CDR3: TGTGCCAGCAGGGTTAGCAATCAGCCCCAGCATTTT. This sequence encodes CASRVSNQPQHF.

The chain joins TRBV19 to TRBJ2-1; 8 bases align to TRBD2. CDR3 size: 14 residues. Germline V CDR1 and CDR2: LNHDA, SQIVND (reference sequence). The V gene end was trimmed by 7 bases and the J gene end by 8 bases; junction bases not matched to a gene: 10. CDR3 protein: CASKGTRATDEQFF. CDR3 coding DNA: TGTGCCAGTAAGGGGACTAGAGCCACAGATGAGCAGTTCTTC.

The count of this clone is one. The rearrangement joins TRBV29-1 to TRBJ2-1; 8 bases are shared with TRBD2. The CDR3 spans 16 residues. CDR1 and CDR2 from the germline V gene are SQVTM and ANQGSEA. The trim removed 2 bases at V and 5 bases at J, leaving 11 bases unmatched. CDR3 bases: TGCAGCGTTGAATTATCGGGAGGGCCACAGAACAATGAGCAGTTCTTC. Its translation is CSVELSGGPQNNEQFF.

The V and J genes are TRBV5-6 and TRBJ2-5; perhaps TRBD2 as D (6 bases). The germline V and J ends were trimmed by 5 bases and 9 bases, with 11 bases remaining between them. The CDR3 has 11 residues. The germline V gene has CDR1 SGHDT and CDR2 YYEEEE. CDR3 nucleotide sequence: TGTGCCAGCAGTTTTGGGGAGGCCCAGTACTTC. It translates to CASSFGEAQYF.

About this clone itself: Other DNA sequences in this specimen translate into the identical CDR3. V is TRBV7-9 and J is TRBJ1-6; 12 bases match TRBD1. Germline CDR1 SEHNR, CDR2 FQNEAQ (reference sequence). J gave up 14 bases and V 5 bases, and 10 bases lay outside the gene matches. CDR3 length: 15 amino acids. CDR3 region: CASSGPGQGAQTLHF. The CDR3 nucleotides read TGTGCCAGCAGCGGGCCGGGACAGGGGGCCCAAACCCTCCACTTT.